This T cell receptor beta chain was recovered during a study of blood T cell repertoires in COVID-19. Study-level information: Samples taken during acute and convalescent COVID-19 were collected in the United States, Italy and Spain. The analysed material was cDNA or gDNA that came from T cells, B-cell-depleted T cells, or PBMCs.

The table came from immunoSEQ multiplex PCR; TCRdb's copy has only in-frame clones and leaves some out. Of about 130,000 clones listed, around 86% are singletons. Trimming removed 4 bases at V and 6 bases at J, with 10 bases between. Germline assignment: CDR1 LNHDA and CDR2 SQIVND (reference sequence). CDR3 size: 13 residues. The rearrangement links TRBV19 to TRBJ1-5; D ambiguous. The sample consisted of peripheral blood. This receptor was taken from an elderly woman with acute or convalescent COVID-19. In DNA, the CDR3 is TGTGCCAGTAGTACCGGTAATTTTCAGCCCCAGCATTTT. Protein product: CASSTGNFQPQHF.